A selection of T cell receptor beta chains follows, all from one sample in a study of sequential checkpoint blockade in melanoma. Clones were sequenced by immunoSEQ multiplex PCR, and TCRdb holds only the in-frame ones, with some missing. The sample yields 6,500 or so clones, 25% to 30% seen once. The sequences come from tumor tissue (inferred from file names), collected from a patient given nivolumab and ipilimumab in sequence. These receptor sequences come from a human donor with melanoma. The CDR3 runs from the conserved cysteine through the conserved F or W. Fields, in order: CDR3 protein, CDR3 DNA, J gene, D gene, clone size, V gene. A D gene is named only where the DNA matches it firmly. The size field is filled for only some rows; it gives once, few, many or a size class.

CDR3aa: CASSELGSGRAVEDTQYF; CDR3nt: TGTGCCAGCAGTGAATTGGGTAGCGGGAGGGCCGTGGAAGATACGCAGTATTTT; j_gene: TRBJ2-3; d_gene: TRBD2; abundance: -; v_gene: TRBV25-1
CDR3aa: CASSLSRTGNTEAFF; CDR3nt: TGTGCCAGCAGCTTATCACGGACAGGGAACACTGAAGCTTTCTTT; j_gene: TRBJ1-1; d_gene: TRBD1; abundance: many; v_gene: TRBV11-3
CDR3aa: CASSQGVLAGGRTDTQYF; CDR3nt: TGCGCCAGCAGCCAAGGGGTACTAGCGGGAGGACGGACAGATACGCAGTATTTT; j_gene: TRBJ2-3; d_gene: TRBD2; abundance: few; v_gene: TRBV4-1
CDR3aa: CSVKEGDEKLFF; CDR3nt: TGCAGCGTTAAGGAGGGGGATGAAAAACTGTTTTTT; j_gene: TRBJ1-4; d_gene: -; abundance: -; v_gene: TRBV29-1
CDR3aa: CASSDRGYEQYF; CDR3nt: TGTGCCAGCAGTGACAGGGGCTACGAGCAGTACTTC; j_gene: TRBJ2-7; d_gene: TRBD1; abundance: few; v_gene: TRBV9
CDR3aa: CASRSVQETQYF; CDR3nt: TGTGCCAGCAGATCGGTTCAAGAGACCCAGTACTTC; j_gene: TRBJ2-5; d_gene: -; abundance: few; v_gene: TRBV28
CDR3aa: CSVGGLWGGPRNEQFF; CDR3nt: TGCAGCGTTGGGGGATTGTGGGGAGGGCCGCGCAATGAGCAGTTCTTC; j_gene: TRBJ2-1; d_gene: TRBD2; abundance: few; v_gene: TRBV29-1
CDR3aa: CASSQSTRGGGKQRAFF; CDR3nt: TGCGCCAGCAGTCAATCTACCCGGGGAGGGGGAAAACAACGAGCTTTCTTT; j_gene: TRBJ1-1; d_gene: -; abundance: few; v_gene: TRBV23-1
CDR3aa: CASSMWAGTDTQYF; CDR3nt: TGTGCCAGTAGTATGTGGGCTGGCACAGATACGCAGTATTTT; j_gene: TRBJ2-3; d_gene: -; abundance: -; v_gene: TRBV19
CDR3aa: CASSLYSIGTLQETQYF; CDR3nt: TGTGCCAGCTCACTATACAGCATCGGGACTCTACAAGAGACCCAGTACTTC; j_gene: TRBJ2-5; d_gene: -; abundance: few; v_gene: TRBV18
CDR3aa: CASSFLEYEQYF; CDR3nt: TGTGCCAGCAGTTTTTTAGAATACGAGCAGTACTTC; j_gene: TRBJ2-7; d_gene: -; abundance: few; v_gene: TRBV28
CDR3aa: CASSDGGPYEQYF; CDR3nt: TGTGCCAGCAGTGATGGCGGTCCCTACGAGCAGTACTTC; j_gene: TRBJ2-7; d_gene: -; abundance: medium-sized; v_gene: TRBV6-8
CDR3aa: CASSVGLGNEKLFF; CDR3nt: TGTGCCAGCAGCGTAGGGTTGGGTAATGAAAAACTGTTTTTT; j_gene: TRBJ1-4; d_gene: -; abundance: few; v_gene: TRBV9
CDR3aa: CASSSRTGGDGEQFF; CDR3nt: TGTGCCAGCAGCTCCCGGACAGGGGGGGATGGGGAGCAGTTCTTC; j_gene: TRBJ2-1; d_gene: TRBD1; abundance: many; v_gene: TRBV11-3
CDR3aa: CASSIDLPLDGTDTQYF; CDR3nt: TGTGCCAGTAGTATAGATCTTCCCCTAGACGGCACAGATACGCAGTATTTT; j_gene: TRBJ2-3; d_gene: -; abundance: -; v_gene: TRBV19
CDR3aa: CASSGRGGHRGAEAFF; CDR3nt: TGTGCCAGCAGTGGCAGGGGCGGTCACAGGGGCGCTGAAGCTTTCTTT; j_gene: TRBJ1-1; d_gene: TRBD1; abundance: few; v_gene: TRBV6-8
CDR3aa: CASSFLTGFGNEQYF; CDR3nt: TGTGCCAGCAGCTTTTTGACCGGTTTTGGGAACGAGCAGTACTTC; j_gene: TRBJ2-7; d_gene: -; abundance: many; v_gene: TRBV11-3
CDR3aa: CASSLGPSGSSYNEQFF; CDR3nt: TGTGCCAGCAGCTTAGGTCCTAGCGGGAGCTCCTACAATGAGCAGTTCTTC; j_gene: TRBJ2-1; d_gene: TRBD2; abundance: many; v_gene: TRBV11-3
CDR3aa: CASSLALSASQETQYF; CDR3nt: TGTGCCAGCAGTTTAGCTCTTTCGGCTAGCCAAGAGACCCAGTACTTC; j_gene: TRBJ2-5; d_gene: -; abundance: few; v_gene: TRBV28
CDR3aa: CASGVLSGTGELFF; CDR3nt: TGTGCCAGCGGGGTTCTCAGTGGCACCGGGGAGCTGTTTTTT; j_gene: TRBJ2-2; d_gene: -; abundance: few; v_gene: TRBV9
CDR3aa: CASSEYSSQETQYF; CDR3nt: TGTGCCAGCAGTGAATATTCCAGTCAAGAGACCCAGTACTTC; j_gene: TRBJ2-5; d_gene: -; abundance: -; v_gene: TRBV25-1
CDR3aa: CASSPDGQGNEKLFF; CDR3nt: TGTGCCAGCTCACCGGACGGACAGGGTAATGAAAAACTGTTTTTT; j_gene: TRBJ1-4; d_gene: TRBD1; abundance: -; v_gene: TRBV18
CDR3aa: CASSRLGPSYEQYF; CDR3nt: TGCGCCAGCAGCAGACTAGGACCCTCTTACGAGCAGTACTTC; j_gene: TRBJ2-7; d_gene: -; abundance: -; v_gene: TRBV5-1
CDR3aa: CASSPDRGLDEQYF; CDR3nt: TGTGCCAGTAGTCCCGACAGGGGGCTGGACGAGCAGTACTTC; j_gene: TRBJ2-7; d_gene: TRBD1; abundance: medium-sized; v_gene: TRBV19
CDR3aa: CASSLGSNQPQHF; CDR3nt: TGTGCCAGCAGTTTGGGTAGCAATCAGCCCCAGCATTTT; j_gene: TRBJ1-5; d_gene: -; abundance: -; v_gene: TRBV28
CDR3aa: CASSVPSTGEGTEAFF; CDR3nt: TGTGCCAGCAGCGTCCCTTCGACAGGCGAGGGCACTGAAGCTTTCTTT; j_gene: TRBJ1-1; d_gene: -; abundance: -; v_gene: TRBV9
CDR3aa: CASSASGPWDTQYF; CDR3nt: TGTGCCAGCAGTGCCTCCGGACCCTGGGATACGCAGTATTTT; j_gene: TRBJ2-3; d_gene: -; abundance: medium-sized; v_gene: TRBV6-8
CDR3aa: CASINRPYSTDTQYF; CDR3nt: TGTGCCAGCATAAATCGGCCCTATTCCACAGATACGCAGTATTTT; j_gene: TRBJ2-3; d_gene: -; abundance: few; v_gene: TRBV28
CDR3aa: CASNAGGSNQPQHF; CDR3nt: TGTGCCTCTAATGCGGGGGGGAGCAATCAGCCCCAGCATTTT; j_gene: TRBJ1-5; d_gene: -; abundance: medium-sized; v_gene: TRBV6-8
CDR3aa: CASSPDRGNEKLFF; CDR3nt: TGTGCCAGCAGTCCGGACAGGGGTAATGAAAAACTGTTTTTT; j_gene: TRBJ1-4; d_gene: TRBD1; abundance: few; v_gene: TRBV9
CDR3aa: CASSEGTGRSEAFF; CDR3nt: TGCGCCAGCAGTGAGGGGACAGGGAGGTCTGAAGCTTTCTTT; j_gene: TRBJ1-1; d_gene: TRBD1; abundance: -; v_gene: TRBV10-2
CDR3aa: CATRGGRLAGGPRETQYF; CDR3nt: TGTGCCACCAGGGGGGGGCGGCTAGCGGGAGGACCCCGGGAGACCCAGTACTTC; j_gene: TRBJ2-5; d_gene: TRBD2; abundance: medium-sized; v_gene: TRBV6-8
CDR3aa: CSVEIGNTEAFF; CDR3nt: TGCAGCGTCGAGATTGGCAACACTGAAGCTTTCTTT; j_gene: TRBJ1-1; d_gene: -; abundance: few; v_gene: TRBV29-1
CDR3aa: CASSPASGPYNEQFF; CDR3nt: TGTGCCAGCAGCCCCGCTAGCGGCCCCTACAATGAGCAGTTCTTC; j_gene: TRBJ2-1; d_gene: TRBD2; abundance: medium-sized; v_gene: TRBV11-3
CDR3aa: CASSLTPLSRSGNTIYF; CDR3nt: TGTGCCAGCAGTTTAACCCCCCTCAGCCGTTCTGGAAACACCATATATTTT; j_gene: TRBJ1-3; d_gene: -; abundance: few; v_gene: TRBV28
CDR3aa: CASSMRTYNEQFF; CDR3nt: TGTGCCAGTAGTATGAGGACCTACAATGAGCAGTTCTTC; j_gene: TRBJ2-1; d_gene: -; abundance: few; v_gene: TRBV19
CDR3aa: CASSSTDYGYTF; CDR3nt: TGTGCCAGCAGTTCGACAGACTATGGCTACACCTTC; j_gene: TRBJ1-2; d_gene: -; abundance: -; v_gene: TRBV6-8
CDR3aa: CASSPPGNYGYTF; CDR3nt: TGTGCCAGCAGTCCCCCGGGAAACTATGGCTACACCTTC; j_gene: TRBJ1-2; d_gene: -; abundance: -; v_gene: TRBV6-8
CDR3aa: CASSFSGSGDETQYF; CDR3nt: TGCGCCAGCAGCTTTTCCGGGAGCGGGGATGAGACCCAGTACTTC; j_gene: TRBJ2-5; d_gene: TRBD2; abundance: -; v_gene: TRBV5-1
CDR3aa: CATSPSGDGTGELFF; CDR3nt: TGTGCCACCAGCCCCTCTGGGGACGGCACCGGGGAGCTGTTTTTT; j_gene: TRBJ2-2; d_gene: -; abundance: few; v_gene: TRBV15
CDR3aa: CASSLGTGGTQYF; CDR3nt: TGTGCCAGCAGTTTAGGGACAGGGGGGACCCAGTACTTC; j_gene: TRBJ2-5; d_gene: TRBD1; abundance: few; v_gene: TRBV6-8
CDR3aa: CASSLPEGEQFF; CDR3nt: TGTGCCAGTAGCCTACCGGAAGGTGAGCAGTTCTTC; j_gene: TRBJ2-1; d_gene: -; abundance: -; v_gene: TRBV19
CDR3aa: CASSQFGQGNQPQHF; CDR3nt: TGCGCCAGCAGTCAATTCGGGCAGGGGAATCAGCCCCAGCATTTT; j_gene: TRBJ1-5; d_gene: -; abundance: -; v_gene: TRBV23-1
CDR3aa: CASSNSHRGLDQPQHF; CDR3nt: TGTGCCAGCAGTAATTCCCACAGGGGGCTGGATCAGCCCCAGCATTTT; j_gene: TRBJ1-5; d_gene: TRBD1; abundance: medium-sized; v_gene: TRBV6-8
CDR3aa: CASRKRDTNTEAFF; CDR3nt: TGTGCCAGCAGGAAAAGGGACACGAACACTGAAGCTTTCTTT; j_gene: TRBJ1-1; d_gene: -; abundance: few; v_gene: TRBV6-8
CDR3aa: CASSTPPAYSNQPQHF; CDR3nt: TGTGCCAGTAGTACCCCCCCAGCGTATAGCAATCAGCCCCAGCATTTT; j_gene: TRBJ1-5; d_gene: -; abundance: -; v_gene: TRBV19
CDR3aa: CASSLGLAGDEQYF; CDR3nt: TGTGCCAGCAGCTTGGGACTAGCGGGAGACGAGCAGTACTTC; j_gene: TRBJ2-7; d_gene: TRBD2; abundance: medium-sized; v_gene: TRBV11-3
CDR3aa: CASSSTGGGGELFF; CDR3nt: TGTGCCAGTAGCTCTACAGGGGGCGGCGGGGAGCTGTTTTTT; j_gene: TRBJ2-2; d_gene: TRBD1; abundance: -; v_gene: TRBV19
CDR3aa: CASGRDRVEPQHF; CDR3nt: TGTGCCAGCGGAAGGGACAGGGTAGAGCCCCAGCATTTT; j_gene: TRBJ1-5; d_gene: TRBD1; abundance: many; v_gene: TRBV7-2
CDR3aa: CATFRRDFSNYGYTF; CDR3nt: TGTGCCACGTTCCGTCGGGACTTCTCTAACTATGGCTACACCTTC; j_gene: TRBJ1-2; d_gene: -; abundance: once; v_gene: TRBV19
CDR3aa: CASSIVEGRENQPQHF; CDR3nt: TGTGCCAGTAGTATAGTAGAAGGGAGGGAAAATCAGCCCCAGCATTTT; j_gene: TRBJ1-5; d_gene: -; abundance: -; v_gene: TRBV19
CDR3aa: CASSVAGSQETQYF; CDR3nt: TGTGCCAGCAGCGTAGCGGGTTCCCAAGAGACCCAGTACTTC; j_gene: TRBJ2-5; d_gene: -; abundance: -; v_gene: TRBV9
CDR3aa: CASSQAGVLGHTGELFF; CDR3nt: TGTGCCAGCAGCCAAGCAGGGGTGTTAGGACACACCGGGGAGCTGTTTTTT; j_gene: TRBJ2-2; d_gene: -; abundance: -; v_gene: TRBV14
CDR3aa: CASSPGSNLYEQYF; CDR3nt: TGTGCCAGCAGCCCCGGGAGCAACCTCTACGAGCAGTACTTC; j_gene: TRBJ2-7; d_gene: -; abundance: few; v_gene: TRBV9
CDR3aa: CASSRSTGVTGELFF; CDR3nt: TGTGCCAGCAGTCGGTCGACAGGGGTCACCGGGGAGCTGTTTTTT; j_gene: TRBJ2-2; d_gene: TRBD1; abundance: few; v_gene: TRBV28